The present entry profiles one TCR beta chain with its context. What it binds is unknown. Germline V CDR1 and CDR2: LNHDA, SQIVND (reference sequence). The CDR3 has 16 amino acids. The V gene lost 5 bases and the J gene lost 4 bases, with 18 bases spanning the gap. This entry is derived from a study of cytomegalovirus exposure and HLA in healthy donors. Study as a whole: In an earlier analysis, approximately 120 million unique TCR beta sequences were found from some 200 million T cells. Study results and caveats: In a later analysis, an Asian-associated ancestry cluster reportedly showed fewer N-insertions than the approximately 620-donor mean. Several V segments, TRBV6-2 and TRBV6-3 among them, could not be told apart and were dropped. A further, later analysis showed that HLA-associated TCR beta chains (compared with equally common others) were more clonally expanded.

The PCR was carried out with 60 Vbeta primers and 13 Jbeta primers. This table comes from immunoSEQ multiplex PCR, and its TCRdb copy is limited to in-frame clones, with some not included. The sample gives around 140,000 clones, over 65% of which show up once; 1.5% is in the top ten. The sample taken for sequencing was PBMCs. The source is a man aged 40-49 years in good health and CMV-seronegative. The chain is built from TRBV19 and TRBJ1-5; D is perhaps TRBD1 (6 bases). CDR3 sequence (DNA): TGTGCCAGTAGTCCCAATCAGGGGTATGGAAATCAGCCCCAGCATTTT. Protein sequence: CASSPNQGYGNQPQHF.